The 7 T cell receptor beta chains below all came from one sample that was sequenced in a study of beta chain features in type 1 diabetes. cDNA synthesis used the whole RNA isolate, giving expressed TCRB sequences. Profiled with immunoSEQ multiplex PCR; TCRdb holds only in-frame clones, not every one. The sample lists under 950,000 clones, roughly 15% occurring once. Sequences were obtained from naive CD4+ T cells from blood. These receptors originate from a woman aged 18-29 years in good health.

The chain employs TRBV7-8 and TRBJ2-7; TRBD2 is a possible D gene (5 bases). This CDR3 is 16 amino acids long. V was cut by 0 bases and J by 2 bases, with 14 bases left in between. Germline CDR1 reads SGHVS; CDR2 reads FQNEAQ. The CDR3 sequence: CASSLAVWSSPYEQYF. DNA for the CDR3: TGTGCCAGCAGCTTAGCTGTGTGGTCTAGCCCCTACGAGCAGTACTTC.

This clone has just a few counts. The rearrangement uses TRBV2 and TRBJ2-3, with a possible D match to TRBD2 (5 bases). Per germline, CDR1 SNHLY and CDR2 FYNNEI. This CDR3 spans 14 amino acids. Trimming took off 5 bases at V and 1 base at J, with 10 bases between the two ends. For the CDR3, the DNA is TGTGCCAGCAGTTTAGCGACCCGCACAGATACGCAGTATTTT. Encoded protein: CASSLATRTDTQYF.

This chain joins TRBV11-2 and TRBJ2-1; possibly TRBD2 for D (5 bases). The CDR3 totals 16 residues. The ends were cut back, 7 bases at V and 0 bases at J, with 16 bases in the middle. Germline CDR1 is SGHAT and CDR2 is FQNNGV. The CDR3 region has the DNA TGTGCCAGCAAGGAAAAGGGCGGGTACTCCTACAATGAGCAGTTCTTC. It codes for CASKEKGGYSYNEQFF. Complete variable domain (other parts from reference TRBV11-2 and TRBJ2-1): EAGVAQSPRYKIIEKRQSVAFWCNPISGHATLYWYQQILGQGPKLLIQFQNNGVVDDSQLPKDRFSAERLKGVDSTLKIQPAKLEDSAVYLCASKEKGGYSYNEQFFGPGTRLTVL.

The gene calls are TRBV28 and TRBJ2-5; 7 nucleotides agree with TRBD2. Trimming at V came to 5 bases and at J to 1 base, leaving 7 bases not matched to a gene. Germline CDR1 and CDR2: MDHEN and SYDVKM. The CDR3 contains 15 residues. The CDR3 DNA follows: TGTGCCAGCAGTACCTTTAGCGGGCCCCAAGAGACCCAGTACTTC. This codes for CASSTFSGPQETQYF.

The chain couples TRBV19 to TRBJ2-2, with D perhaps being TRBD1 or TRBD2 (5 bases each). Trimming cost V 6 bases and J 0 bases, with 17 bases left between them. The CDR3 runs to 17 residues. Germline CDR1 LNHDA, CDR2 SQIVND (reference sequence). CDR3: CASSPGPKTANTGELFF. Here the CDR3 DNA reads TGTGCCAGTAGCCCGGGACCGAAGACTGCGAACACCGGGGAGCTGTTTTTT.

This clone has a handful of counts. The chain combines TRBV7-6 with TRBJ2-7, with no clear D. Germline CDR1 SGHVS, CDR2 FNYEAQ. This CDR3 spans 12 amino acids. V was shortened by 5 bases and J by 6 bases, with 11 bases between the two germline ends. The chain's CDR3 is CASSQDTGEQYF. The CDR3 DNA reads as TGTGCCAGCAGCCAAGACACGGGCGAGCAGTACTTC.

This clone showed up just a few times. Other DNA sequences within the sample encode an identical CDR3. The chain uses TRBV20-1 and TRBJ2-5; D remains ambiguous. Trimming removed 6 bases at V and 3 bases at J, with 5 bases between. The germline gives CDR1 DFQATT, CDR2 SNEGSKA (reference sequence). The length of the CDR3 is 10 residues. The CDR3 spells CSAQKETQYF. The CDR3 region has the DNA TGCAGTGCCCAGAAAGAGACCCAGTACTTC.